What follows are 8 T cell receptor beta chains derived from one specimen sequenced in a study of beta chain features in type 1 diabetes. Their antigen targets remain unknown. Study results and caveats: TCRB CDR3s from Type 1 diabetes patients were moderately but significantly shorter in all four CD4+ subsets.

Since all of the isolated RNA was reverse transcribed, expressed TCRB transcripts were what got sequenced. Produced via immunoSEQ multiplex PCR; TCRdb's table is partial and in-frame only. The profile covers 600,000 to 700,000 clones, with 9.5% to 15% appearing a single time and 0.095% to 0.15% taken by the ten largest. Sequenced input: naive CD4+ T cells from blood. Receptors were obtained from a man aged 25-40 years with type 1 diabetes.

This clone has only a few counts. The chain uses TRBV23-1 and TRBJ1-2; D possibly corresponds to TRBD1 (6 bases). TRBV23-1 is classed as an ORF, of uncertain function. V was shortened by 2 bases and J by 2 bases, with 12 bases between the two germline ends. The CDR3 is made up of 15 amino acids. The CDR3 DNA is TGCGCCAGCAGTCAACTGAGGCAGGGGAACTATGGCTACACCTTC. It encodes CASSQLRQGNYGYTF.

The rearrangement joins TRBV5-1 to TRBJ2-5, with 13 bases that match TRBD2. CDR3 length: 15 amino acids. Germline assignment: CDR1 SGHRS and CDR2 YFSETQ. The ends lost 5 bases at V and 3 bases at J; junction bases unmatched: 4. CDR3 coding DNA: TGCGCCAGCAGTCCGGGACTAGCGGGGAAAGAGACCCAGTACTTC. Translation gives CASSPGLAGKETQYF.

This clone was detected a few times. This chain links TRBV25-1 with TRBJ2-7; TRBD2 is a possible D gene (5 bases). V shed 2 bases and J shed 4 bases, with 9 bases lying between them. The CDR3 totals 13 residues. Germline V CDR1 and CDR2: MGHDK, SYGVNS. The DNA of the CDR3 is TGTGCCAGCAGTGAAGGTTCGGGGTACGAGCAGTACTTC. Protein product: CASSEGSGYEQYF.

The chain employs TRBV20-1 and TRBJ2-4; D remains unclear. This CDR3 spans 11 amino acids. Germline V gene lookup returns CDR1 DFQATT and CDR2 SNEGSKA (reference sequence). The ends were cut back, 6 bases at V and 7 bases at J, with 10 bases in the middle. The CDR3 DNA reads TGCAGTGCCGCAGGAGCGAACATTCAGTACTTC. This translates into CSAAGANIQYF.

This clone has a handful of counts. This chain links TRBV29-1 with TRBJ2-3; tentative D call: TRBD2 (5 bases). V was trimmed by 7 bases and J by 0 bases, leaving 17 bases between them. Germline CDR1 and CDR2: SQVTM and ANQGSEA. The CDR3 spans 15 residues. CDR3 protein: CSAPDGGGSTDTQYF. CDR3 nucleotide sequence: TGCAGCGCCCCGGATGGTGGCGGGAGCACAGATACGCAGTATTTT.

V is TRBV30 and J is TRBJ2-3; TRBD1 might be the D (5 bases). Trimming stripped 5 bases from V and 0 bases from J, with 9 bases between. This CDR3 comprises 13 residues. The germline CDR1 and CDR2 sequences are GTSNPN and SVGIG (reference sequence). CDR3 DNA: TGTGCCTGGGCAAAGGGGAGCACAGATACGCAGTATTTT. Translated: CAWAKGSTDTQYF. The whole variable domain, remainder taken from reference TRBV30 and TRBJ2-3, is SQTIHQWPATLVQPVGSPLSLECTVEGTSNPNLYWYRQAAGRGLQLLFYSVGIGQISSEVPQNLSASRPQDRQFILSSKKLLLSDSGFYLCAWAKGSTDTQYFGPGTRLTVL.

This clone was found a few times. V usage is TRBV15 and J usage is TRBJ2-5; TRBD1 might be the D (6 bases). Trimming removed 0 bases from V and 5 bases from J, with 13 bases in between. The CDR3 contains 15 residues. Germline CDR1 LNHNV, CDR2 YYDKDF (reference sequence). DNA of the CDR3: TGTGCCACCAGCAGAGATCTCAGGGGCGGGGAGACCCAGTACTTC. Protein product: CATSRDLRGGETQYF.

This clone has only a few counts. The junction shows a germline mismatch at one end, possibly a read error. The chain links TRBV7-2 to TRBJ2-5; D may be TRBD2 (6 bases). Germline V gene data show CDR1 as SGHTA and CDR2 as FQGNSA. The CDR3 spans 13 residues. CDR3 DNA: TGCGCCAGCAGCCAAGTCGGGGGAGAGACCCAGTACTTC. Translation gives CASSQVGGETQYF.